The T cell receptor (beta chain) described here comes from a study of T cells in Graves' hyperthyroidism and ophthalmopathy. Researchers took RNA transcripts and amplified the TCR beta CDR3 regions from them. TCR CDR3 underwent first-round RT-PCR with the HTBI primer set. Using its own MiXCR run on the multiplex PCR reads, TCRdb lists one record per CDR3 protein. The sample carries 200,000 to 300,000 distinct CDR3 sequences, around 26% recorded once. Ophthalmopathy cases met thresholds of Clinical Activity Score at least 3, NOSPECS grade at least 4 and duration under 3 months. Regarding this clonotype: At one of its ends the junction is not consistent with the germline gene, which may arise from a read error.

CDR3 size: 13 residues. Germline V lookup: CDR1 DFQATT, CDR2 SNEGSKA (reference sequence). The source is a middle-aged woman with Graves' ophthalmopathy. Sequenced sample: blood. This sequence joins TRBV20-1 and TRBJ1-2, with 8 positions matching TRBD1. The CDR3 DNA follows: TGCAGTGCCTTCCAGGGACAGGAGCATGGCTACAACTTC. It specifies CSAFQGQEHGYNF.